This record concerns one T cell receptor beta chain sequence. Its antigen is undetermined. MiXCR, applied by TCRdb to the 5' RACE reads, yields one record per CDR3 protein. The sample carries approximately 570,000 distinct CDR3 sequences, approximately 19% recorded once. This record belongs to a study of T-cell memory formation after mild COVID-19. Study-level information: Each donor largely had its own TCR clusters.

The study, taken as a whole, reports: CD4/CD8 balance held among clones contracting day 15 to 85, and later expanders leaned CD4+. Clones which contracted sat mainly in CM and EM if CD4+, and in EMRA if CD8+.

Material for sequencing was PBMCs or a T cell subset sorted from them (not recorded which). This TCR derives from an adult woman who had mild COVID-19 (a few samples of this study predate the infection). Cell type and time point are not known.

DNA for the CDR3: TGCGCCAGCAGCCAAGATAGGCCGAGCGGGGGCGCGGTTACGCAGTATTTT. Its translation is CASSQDRPSGGAVTQYF. The chain carries TRBV4-1 and TRBJ2-3; the match to TRBD2 covers 8 bases. J lost 8 bases, V lost 0 bases, and 13 bases had no gene match. Looked up from germline, CDR1 is MGHRA and CDR2 is YSYEKL. This CDR3 has 17 amino acids.